A selection of T cell receptor beta chains follows, all from one sample in a study of T-cell reconstitution after alpha-beta-depleted transplantation in children. Using its own MiXCR run on the PCR reads, TCRdb lists one record per CDR3 protein. Altogether about 360,000 distinct CDR3 sequences are present, 13% being singletons, with the ten largest covering about 4%. Sequencing used PBMCs, obtained from the stem cell graft. These receptors all stem from a human donor who donated a stem cell graft to a child with Fanconi anemia. CDR3s include the opening cysteine and the closing phenylalanine or tryptophan. The D gene is left open where the match is weak. Size tells how often a clone was seen (once, few, many) or the class of an expanded clone, and some rows leave it out.

d_call: .; j_call: TRBJ2-6; v_call: TRBV5-1; clone_size: many; cdr3_aa: CASSLGSLGANVLTF; cdr3_nt: TGCGCCAGCAGCTTGGGATCTCTTGGGGCCAACGTCCTGACTTTC
d_call: .; j_call: TRBJ1-3; v_call: TRBV29-1; clone_size: .; cdr3_aa: CSATNMPGGNTIYF; cdr3_nt: TGCAGCGCGACGAATATGCCGGGTGGAAACACCATATATTTT
d_call: TRBD2; j_call: TRBJ2-3; v_call: TRBV18; clone_size: .; cdr3_aa: CASSPLAGDDTQYF; cdr3_nt: TGTGCCAGCTCACCATTAGCGGGGGACGATACGCAGTATTTT
d_call: .; j_call: TRBJ1-1; v_call: TRBV29-1; clone_size: few; cdr3_aa: CSVALGGAEAFF; cdr3_nt: TGCAGCGTTGCTCTGGGCGGGGCTGAAGCTTTCTTT
d_call: .; j_call: TRBJ1-2; v_call: TRBV12-3/TRBV12-4; clone_size: many; cdr3_aa: CASSLGFAGGYTF; cdr3_nt: TGTGCCAGCAGTTTGGGGTTCGCGGGGGGCTACACCTTC
d_call: .; j_call: TRBJ2-1; v_call: TRBV7-8; clone_size: .; cdr3_aa: CASSPLGETGQFF; cdr3_nt: TGTGCCAGCAGCCCACTTGGGGAAACAGGGCAGTTCTTC
d_call: TRBD1; j_call: TRBJ1-2; v_call: TRBV5-6; clone_size: .; cdr3_aa: CASSWDRELYGYTF; cdr3_nt: TGTGCCAGCAGCTGGGACAGAGAACTGTATGGCTACACCTTC
d_call: TRBD2; j_call: TRBJ2-1; v_call: TRBV5-1; clone_size: many; cdr3_aa: CASTSSAGVSNEQFF; cdr3_nt: TGCGCCAGCACTTCGTCAGCGGGGGTAAGCAATGAGCAGTTCTTC
d_call: .; j_call: TRBJ1-1; v_call: TRBV4-3; clone_size: few; cdr3_aa: CASSQEHAGTEAFF; cdr3_nt: TGCGCCAGCAGCCAGGAACACGCGGGAACTGAAGCTTTCTTT
d_call: .; j_call: TRBJ1-1; v_call: TRBV3-1; clone_size: many; cdr3_aa: CASSQLTEAFF; cdr3_nt: TGTGCCAGCAGCCAATTAACTGAAGCTTTCTTT
d_call: TRBD2; j_call: TRBJ2-1; v_call: TRBV3-1; clone_size: many; cdr3_aa: CASSLTGLVQFF; cdr3_nt: TGTGCCAGCAGCCTCACGGGACTAGTCCAGTTCTTC
d_call: .; j_call: TRBJ2-5; v_call: TRBV15; clone_size: .; cdr3_aa: CATSTLVNPQETQYF; cdr3_nt: TGTGCCACCAGCACACTAGTAAACCCTCAAGAGACCCAGTACTTC
d_call: .; j_call: TRBJ1-1; v_call: TRBV20-1; clone_size: few; cdr3_aa: CSASLTAWMNTEAFF; cdr3_nt: TGCAGTGCTAGCTTAACCGCCTGGATGAACACTGAAGCTTTCTTT
d_call: .; j_call: TRBJ1-1; v_call: TRBV4-3; clone_size: few; cdr3_aa: CASSQAPVGVGLLNTEAFF; cdr3_nt: TGCGCCAGCAGCCAAGCCCCCGTGGGGGTAGGGTTGTTGAACACTGAAGCTTTCTTT
d_call: .; j_call: TRBJ2-3; v_call: TRBV4-3; clone_size: few; cdr3_aa: CASSQDYFRGTSTDTQYF; cdr3_nt: TGCGCCAGCAGCCAGGACTATTTCAGGGGTACTAGCACAGATACGCAGTATTTT
d_call: .; j_call: TRBJ1-1; v_call: TRBV29-1; clone_size: few; cdr3_aa: CSVTPRDTNQRAFF; cdr3_nt: TGCAGCGTTACGCCTCGGGACACTAATCAACGGGCTTTCTTT
d_call: TRBD1; j_call: TRBJ2-3; v_call: TRBV2; clone_size: .; cdr3_aa: CASSALKGTGVTDTQYF; cdr3_nt: TGTGCCAGCAGTGCGCTTAAGGGGACAGGGGTTACAGATACGCAGTATTTT
d_call: .; j_call: TRBJ1-3; v_call: TRBV20-1; clone_size: .; cdr3_aa: CSASFLGGNTIYF; cdr3_nt: TGCAGTGCTAGTTTTCTGGGGGGAAACACCATATATTTT
d_call: .; j_call: TRBJ1-1; v_call: TRBV20-1; clone_size: many; cdr3_aa: CSASEVDGRGAFF; cdr3_nt: TGCAGTGCTAGCGAGGTAGATGGCCGAGGGGCTTTCTTT
d_call: .; j_call: TRBJ1-6; v_call: TRBV19; clone_size: few; cdr3_aa: CASSTVLRDSPLHF; cdr3_nt: TGTGCCAGTAGTACAGTACTGAGGGATTCACCCCTCCACTTT
d_call: .; j_call: TRBJ1-2; v_call: TRBV24-1; clone_size: .; cdr3_aa: CATSEPPLQGNDYGYTF; cdr3_nt: TGTGCCACCAGTGAACCTCCCCTACAGGGAAATGACTATGGCTACACCTTC
d_call: TRBD1; j_call: TRBJ2-5; v_call: TRBV7-9; clone_size: few; cdr3_aa: CASSSYRGPETQYF; cdr3_nt: TGTGCCAGCAGCTCGTACAGGGGGCCAGAGACCCAGTACTTC
d_call: .; j_call: TRBJ1-1; v_call: TRBV3-1; clone_size: few; cdr3_aa: CASSSGANTEAFF; cdr3_nt: TGTGCCAGCAGCTCCGGGGCGAACACTGAAGCTTTCTTT
d_call: .; j_call: TRBJ1-2; v_call: TRBV12-3/TRBV12-4; clone_size: many; cdr3_aa: CASSLDHYGYTF; cdr3_nt: TGTGCCAGCAGTTTGGACCACTATGGCTACACCTTC
d_call: TRBD2; j_call: TRBJ2-1; v_call: TRBV20-1; clone_size: few; cdr3_aa: CSATPTSGGDHNEQFF; cdr3_nt: TGCAGTGCTACCCCCACTAGCGGGGGGGACCACAATGAGCAGTTCTTC
d_call: TRBD2; j_call: TRBJ2-7; v_call: TRBV7-8; clone_size: few; cdr3_aa: CASSIGTLGGDPYEQYF; cdr3_nt: TGTGCCAGCAGCATCGGGACCCTCGGGGGGGATCCATACGAGCAGTACTTC
d_call: TRBD2; j_call: TRBJ2-3; v_call: TRBV12-3/TRBV12-4; clone_size: many; cdr3_aa: CASSLDLADTDTQYF; cdr3_nt: TGTGCCAGCAGTTTAGACCTAGCGGACACAGATACGCAGTATTTT
d_call: TRBD2; j_call: TRBJ2-5; v_call: TRBV6-6; clone_size: few; cdr3_aa: CASRGREGETQYF; cdr3_nt: TGTGCCAGCCGGGGTCGGGAGGGAGAGACCCAGTACTTC
d_call: TRBD1; j_call: TRBJ1-2; v_call: TRBV27; clone_size: few; cdr3_aa: CASSKTRGQGHYGYTF; cdr3_nt: TGTGCCAGCAGCAAAACGCGGGGACAGGGACACTATGGCTACACCTTC
d_call: TRBD1; j_call: TRBJ2-7; v_call: TRBV7-8; clone_size: many; cdr3_aa: CASSFGTETYEQYF; cdr3_nt: TGTGCCAGCAGCTTCGGGACAGAAACCTACGAGCAGTACTTC
d_call: .; j_call: TRBJ2-2; v_call: TRBV10-2; clone_size: .; cdr3_aa: CASRPRAANTGELFF; cdr3_nt: TGCGCCAGCAGGCCGCGGGCAGCGAACACCGGGGAGCTGTTTTTT
d_call: .; j_call: TRBJ1-1; v_call: TRBV5-1; clone_size: .; cdr3_aa: CASSISAANTEAFF; cdr3_nt: TGCGCCAGCAGCATATCCGCCGCGAACACTGAAGCTTTCTTT
d_call: .; j_call: TRBJ2-5; v_call: TRBV25-1; clone_size: few; cdr3_aa: CASSEPGLQETQYF; cdr3_nt: TGTGCCAGCAGTGAACCGGGGCTGCAAGAGACCCAGTACTTC
d_call: TRBD1; j_call: TRBJ2-5; v_call: TRBV7-9; clone_size: .; cdr3_aa: CASSVDRGLETQYF; cdr3_nt: TGTGCCAGCAGCGTAGACAGGGGTTTAGAGACCCAGTACTTC
d_call: .; j_call: TRBJ2-1; v_call: TRBV20-1; clone_size: few; cdr3_aa: CSARDILGGEGQFF; cdr3_nt: TGCAGTGCTAGAGATATACTAGGGGGAGAGGGGCAGTTCTTC
d_call: TRBD2; j_call: TRBJ2-7; v_call: TRBV12-3/TRBV12-4; clone_size: .; cdr3_aa: CASTWEGSPYEQYF; cdr3_nt: TGTGCCAGCACTTGGGAGGGGAGCCCCTACGAGCAGTACTTC
d_call: .; j_call: TRBJ2-1; v_call: TRBV28; clone_size: many; cdr3_aa: CASSSPGTSSYNEQFF; cdr3_nt: TGTGCCAGCAGTTCACCAGGTACTTCTTCCTACAATGAGCAGTTCTTC
d_call: .; j_call: TRBJ1-1; v_call: TRBV20-1; clone_size: few; cdr3_aa: CSARGPLGHLAFF; cdr3_nt: TGCAGTGCTAGAGGGCCGTTGGGGCACTTGGCTTTCTTT
d_call: .; j_call: TRBJ2-1; v_call: TRBV9; clone_size: .; cdr3_aa: CASSVAGPANEQFF; cdr3_nt: TGTGCCAGCAGCGTAGCTGGTCCCGCGAATGAGCAGTTCTTC
d_call: .; j_call: TRBJ2-2; v_call: TRBV4-2; clone_size: many; cdr3_aa: CASSPFLRGRDTGELFF; cdr3_nt: TGTGCCAGCAGCCCCTTTTTGAGGGGCCGGGATACCGGGGAGCTGTTTTTT
d_call: .; j_call: TRBJ2-7; v_call: TRBV6-5; clone_size: .; cdr3_aa: CASSYSGLKPTYEQYF; cdr3_nt: TGTGCCAGCAGTTACTCGGGACTCAAACCCACCTACGAGCAGTACTTC
d_call: .; j_call: TRBJ1-1; v_call: TRBV6-2/TRBV6-3; clone_size: .; cdr3_aa: CASSGGRTGQLSTEAFF; cdr3_nt: TGTGCCAGCAGTGGGGGAAGAACCGGACAGCTTAGCACTGAAGCTTTCTTT
d_call: TRBD1; j_call: TRBJ1-2; v_call: TRBV7-8; clone_size: few; cdr3_aa: CASSSRQGGGYTF; cdr3_nt: TGTGCCAGCAGCTCCAGACAGGGGGGTGGCTACACCTTC
d_call: TRBD1; j_call: TRBJ1-1; v_call: TRBV5-1; clone_size: .; cdr3_aa: CASSFGTGVLNTEAFF; cdr3_nt: TGCGCCAGCAGCTTCGGGACAGGGGTCCTCAACACTGAAGCTTTCTTT
d_call: TRBD2; j_call: TRBJ2-5; v_call: TRBV7-6; clone_size: .; cdr3_aa: CASSLGLPRTQYF; cdr3_nt: TGTGCCAGCAGCTTGGGACTACCCAGGACCCAGTACTTC
d_call: TRBD1; j_call: TRBJ1-3; v_call: TRBV4-2; clone_size: .; cdr3_aa: CASSQESDRAGNTIYF; cdr3_nt: TGTGCCAGCAGCCAAGAATCGGACAGGGCTGGAAACACCATATATTTT
d_call: TRBD1; j_call: TRBJ1-1; v_call: TRBV10-3; clone_size: few; cdr3_aa: CAISEGDRANTEAFF; cdr3_nt: TGTGCCATCAGTGAGGGGGACAGGGCCAACACTGAAGCTTTCTTT
d_call: TRBD1; j_call: TRBJ1-1; v_call: TRBV28; clone_size: .; cdr3_aa: CASSLIQGLGNTEAFF; cdr3_nt: TGTGCCAGCAGTTTAATACAGGGGTTAGGGAACACTGAAGCTTTCTTT
d_call: TRBD1; j_call: TRBJ2-3; v_call: TRBV11-2; clone_size: .; cdr3_aa: CASSSPTGNPPDTQYF; cdr3_nt: TGTGCCAGCAGCTCGCCGACAGGGAATCCCCCAGATACGCAGTATTTT
d_call: .; j_call: TRBJ2-2; v_call: TRBV3-1; clone_size: many; cdr3_aa: CASSQLGAGELFF; cdr3_nt: TGTGCCAGCAGCCAATTGGGCGCCGGGGAGCTGTTTTTT
d_call: .; j_call: TRBJ2-3; v_call: TRBV7-9; clone_size: .; cdr3_aa: CASSLAGPSSTDTQYF; cdr3_nt: TGTGCCAGCAGCTTAGCGGGTCCTTCTAGCACAGATACGCAGTATTTT
d_call: TRBD1; j_call: TRBJ1-1; v_call: TRBV6-5; clone_size: .; cdr3_aa: CASSWLGQETEAFF; cdr3_nt: TGTGCCAGCAGTTGGTTAGGACAGGAGACTGAAGCTTTCTTT
d_call: .; j_call: TRBJ2-1; v_call: TRBV7-9; clone_size: many; cdr3_aa: CASSLVRGLVNEQFF; cdr3_nt: TGTGCCAGCAGCTTAGTCCGGGGTCTCGTCAATGAGCAGTTCTTC
d_call: TRBD2; j_call: TRBJ2-1; v_call: TRBV19; clone_size: .; cdr3_aa: CASSPQRGEQFF; cdr3_nt: TGTGCCAGTAGTCCCCAGCGGGGAGAGCAGTTCTTC
d_call: .; j_call: TRBJ1-1; v_call: TRBV2; clone_size: .; cdr3_aa: CASSEIGGLGTEAFF; cdr3_nt: TGTGCCAGCAGTGAAATCGGGGGTTTGGGCACTGAAGCTTTCTTT